This T cell receptor beta chain stems from a study of cytomegalovirus exposure and HLA in healthy donors. Study-level information: Earlier work reported around 110 million unique TCR beta sequences from about 170 million T cells. Findings of the study overall: DRB1 showed the most TCR associations and HLA-C the fewest in a later analysis, as rates varied by HLA locus. The study found most TCR sequences rare, yet found some public TCRs in many donors.

Germline V gene lookup returns CDR1 LNHNV and CDR2 YYDKDF (reference sequence). The CDR3 sequence is 15 residues long. After removal of 8 bases from V and 4 bases from J, the junction contained 8 bases not matched to a gene. On this clone: Its target is unknown.

The PCR made use of 60 Vbeta and 13 Jbeta primers. The table came from immunoSEQ multiplex PCR; TCRdb's copy has only in-frame clones and leaves some out. Among 200,000 or so clones listed, approximately 79% were seen once. The sample taken for sequencing was PBMCs. This sequence originates from a man aged 35 to 55 in good health and CMV-seropositive. The V call is TRBV15, the J call TRBJ1-4, with 9 bases aligning to TRBD1. This chain's CDR3 is CATLQPGQGNEKLFF. The CDR3 region has the DNA TGTGCCACCCTCCAACCGGGACAGGGTAATGAAAAACTGTTTTTT.